The rows below give T cell receptor beta chains drawn from one sample of a study of T cell responses to AZD1222 COVID-19 vaccine. Sequenced by immunoSEQ multiplex PCR; TCRdb stores in-frame clones only, minus some. The table has about 150,000 clones, about nine tenths seen once. The specimen comprised peripheral blood, sampled on day 0 of MenACWY control vaccination. The receptors here all came from an adult in good health. The CDR3 runs from the conserved cysteine through the conserved F or W. D genes are given only for firm matches. Size tells how often a clone was seen (once, few, many) or the class of an expanded clone, and some rows leave it out.

J	D	V	size	CDR3	DNA
TRBJ2-1	.	TRBV18	few	CASSRGPAFDNEQFF	TGTGCCAGCTCACGAGGGCCCGCGTTCGACAATGAGCAGTTCTTC
TRBJ2-1	.	TRBV5-8	.	CASSFRQAYNEQFF	TGTGCCAGCAGCTTTCGGCAGGCTTACAATGAGCAGTTCTTC
TRBJ2-3	.	TRBV4-2	.	CASSQSDSPPAGTQYF	TGTGCCAGCAGCCAATCAGACAGTCCCCCCGCAGGTACGCAGTATTTT
TRBJ2-3	TRBD2	TRBV25-1	.	CASSGGGTKYTDTQYF	TGTGCCAGCAGTGGGGGGGGGACTAAATACACAGATACGCAGTATTTT
TRBJ1-4	.	TRBV28	.	CASSLRRSDEKLFF	TGTGCCAGCAGTTTGAGAAGGAGCGATGAAAAACTGTTTTTT
TRBJ2-2	.	TRBV30	once	CAWRRDSRELFF	TGTGCCTGGAGGAGGGATTCGCGGGAGCTGTTTTTT
TRBJ2-5	TRBD2	TRBV4-2	.	CASSQITSGGAYGQETQYF	TGTGCCAGCAGCCAGATTACTAGCGGGGGGGCTTATGGACAAGAGACCCAGTACTTC
TRBJ1-2	.	TRBV19	.	CASSIPPNDYGYTF	TGTGCCAGTAGTATCCCCCCAAATGACTATGGCTACACCTTC
TRBJ1-6	TRBD1	TRBV6-5	.	CASQTGGNSPLHF	TGTGCCAGCCAGACAGGGGGTAATTCACCCCTCCACTTT
TRBJ2-2	.	TRBV7-2	.	CASSLGTFATGELFF	TGTGCCAGCAGCTTAGGGACCTTTGCCACCGGGGAGCTGTTTTTT
TRBJ2-5	.	TRBV6-5	.	CASSYRVQGETQYF	TGTGCCAGCAGTTACAGGGTGCAAGGGGAGACCCAGTACTTC
TRBJ1-5	.	TRBV15	.	CATSSAGPSPQHF	TGTGCCACCAGCTCGGCCGGACCTTCGCCCCAGCATTTT
TRBJ2-5	TRBD2	TRBV11-3	.	CASRPTSGQETQYF	TGTGCCAGCAGGCCAACTAGCGGCCAAGAGACCCAGTACTTC
TRBJ1-2	TRBD1	TRBV4-2	.	CASSQGDRGYGYTF	TGTGCCAGCAGCCAAGGGGACAGGGGTTATGGCTACACCTTC
TRBJ2-7	.	TRBV5-1	.	CASSRQRTSYEQYF	TGCGCCAGCAGCCGTCAGCGGACCTCCTACGAGCAGTACTTC
TRBJ2-5	TRBD1	TRBV19	once	CASSIGTVQETQYF	TGTGCCAGTAGTATTGGGACAGTCCAAGAGACCCAGTACTTC
TRBJ2-7	.	TRBV5-1	.	CASSPQRLAGNEQYF	TGCGCCAGCAGCCCCCAGAGACTGGCGGGGAACGAGCAGTACTTC
TRBJ2-7	TRBD2	TRBV5-1	.	CASSPYLSGSAYEQYF	TGCGCCAGCAGTCCCTATTTGAGCGGGAGCGCGTACGAGCAGTACTTC
TRBJ1-1	TRBD1	TRBV2	.	CASSGDRGEAFF	TGTGCCAGCAGTGGGGACAGGGGGGAAGCTTTCTTT
TRBJ2-7	.	TRBV27	.	CASSTVLGWYEQYF	TGTGCCAGCAGTACCGTACTTGGTTGGTACGAGCAGTACTTC
TRBJ2-1	.	TRBV27	.	CASRWTGSEQFF	TGTGCCAGCAGATGGACTGGCTCAGAGCAGTTCTTC
TRBJ1-4	.	TRBV18	.	CASSPGAFWEKLFF	TGTGCCAGCTCACCGGGGGCCTTTTGGGAAAAACTGTTTTTT
TRBJ2-1	TRBD2	TRBV3-1/TRBV3-2	once	CASSPFLAGEGNEQFF	TGTGCCAGCAGCCCGTTCCTAGCGGGAGAGGGCAATGAGCAGTTCTTC
TRBJ2-1	.	TRBV7-6	.	CASSLDRAFNEQFF	TGTGCCAGCAGCTTAGATCGGGCCTTCAATGAGCAGTTCTTC
TRBJ1-1	.	TRBV7-2	.	CASSLVNSGRGGQAFF	TGTGCCAGCAGCTTGGTTAATTCGGGCAGGGGCGGGCAAGCTTTCTTT
TRBJ2-3	.	TRBV7-8	.	CASSLLGITDTQYF	TGTGCCAGCAGCTTATTAGGGATAACAGATACGCAGTATTTT
TRBJ2-2	.	TRBV6-4	.	CASSDGEDTGELFF	TGTGCCAGCAGTGACGGGGAGGACACCGGGGAGCTGTTTTTT
TRBJ2-7	TRBD2	TRBV4-3	few	CASSQGATSGKYEQYF	TGCGCCAGCAGCCAAGGGGCGACTAGCGGGAAGTACGAGCAGTACTTC
TRBJ1-2	TRBD1	TRBV5-4	.	CASSPGQYGYTF	TGTGCCAGCAGCCCGGGACAGTATGGCTACACCTTC
TRBJ2-5	.	TRBV6-5	.	CAGLELQETQYF	TGTGCCGGGTTGGAGTTACAAGAGACCCAGTACTTC
TRBJ2-2	.	TRBV14	.	CASNQGPKHYSGELFF	TGTGCCAGCAACCAAGGACCTAAGCATTACAGCGGGGAGCTGTTTTTT
TRBJ1-2	.	TRBV2	.	CASSQGAYTF	TGTGCCAGCAGTCAGGGCGCCTACACCTTC
TRBJ2-6	.	TRBV6-5	.	CASSYFGIGANVLTF	TGTGCCAGCAGTTATTTCGGGATCGGGGCCAACGTCCTGACTTTC
TRBJ2-7	TRBD1	TRBV5-1	.	CASSPGQVNEQYF	TGCGCCAGCAGCCCGGGACAGGTAAACGAGCAGTACTTC
TRBJ1-2	.	TRBV27	once	CASSLPREVNGYTF	TGTGCCAGCAGTTTACCGAGGGAGGTAAATGGCTACACCTTC
TRBJ1-2	TRBD1	TRBV19	.	CASSLPPGGHGYTF	TGTGCCAGTAGTCTACCTCCAGGGGGCCACGGCTACACCTTC
TRBJ1-1	.	TRBV20-1	.	CSAKRNTEAFF	TGCAGTGCTAAGCGCAACACTGAAGCTTTCTTT
TRBJ2-2	.	TRBV7-8	.	CASSPMYGAHTGELFF	TGTGCCAGCAGCCCCATGTATGGGGCCCACACCGGGGAGCTGTTTTTT
TRBJ1-1	.	TRBV6-5	once	CASSYATGHTEAFF	TGTGCCAGCAGTTACGCCACAGGGCACACTGAAGCTTTCTTT
TRBJ2-5	.	TRBV15	.	CATSIGQQETQYF	TGTGCCACCAGCATAGGACAGCAAGAGACCCAGTACTTC
TRBJ2-2	.	TRBV6-5	.	CAGGLRNTGELFF	TGTGCCGGGGGACTGAGGAACACCGGGGAGCTGTTTTTT
TRBJ1-2	.	TRBV28	.	CASSKTLRTSVTDYGYTF	TGTGCCAGCAGTAAAACCCTAAGGACAAGTGTGACGGACTATGGCTACACCTTC
TRBJ2-1	.	TRBV28	.	CASSFEAPGEQFF	TGTGCCAGCAGTTTCGAGGCCCCCGGTGAGCAGTTCTTC
TRBJ1-4	.	TRBV6-4	.	CATLYGGSGLFF	TGTGCCACCTTATACGGTGGTTCGGGCCTGTTTTTT
TRBJ2-7	.	TRBV6-2/TRBV6-3	.	CASSYSGVVSYEQYF	TGTGCCAGCAGTTACTCCGGAGTCGTGAGTTACGAGCAGTACTTC
TRBJ1-2	.	TRBV5-1	once	CASSSAGGYNYGYTF	TGCGCCAGCAGCTCCGCTGGGGGTTACAACTATGGCTACACCTTC
TRBJ2-5	TRBD2	TRBV3-1/TRBV3-2	.	CASSPLAGGYQETQYF	TGTGCCAGCAGCCCGCTAGCGGGAGGGTACCAAGAGACCCAGTACTTC
TRBJ2-3	.	TRBV7-3	.	CASSPGPPPDTQYF	TGTGCCAGCAGCCCAGGACCGCCCCCGGATACGCAGTATTTT
TRBJ2-1	.	TRBV24-1	.	CATSDPHTLRVDEQFF	TGTGCCACCAGTGATCCTCACACCCTACGAGTCGATGAGCAGTTCTTC
TRBJ1-3	.	TRBV19	.	CASSIGVMPGNTIYF	TGTGCCAGTAGTATTGGGGTTATGCCTGGAAACACCATATATTTT
TRBJ2-1	.	TRBV12-5	.	CASGRSGSYNEQFF	TGTGCTAGTGGCCGGAGTGGCTCCTACAATGAGCAGTTCTTC
TRBJ1-5	TRBD1	TRBV14	.	CASSQGTAPNQPQHF	TGTGCCAGCAGCCAGGGGACAGCCCCCAATCAGCCCCAGCATTTT
TRBJ1-5	TRBD1	TRBV18	.	CASSPLQGADQPQHF	TGTGCCAGCTCACCTTTGCAGGGGGCCGATCAGCCCCAGCATTTT
TRBJ1-1	.	TRBV6-5	.	CASRRGDNTEAFF	TGTGCCAGCAGGAGGGGGGACAACACTGAAGCTTTCTTT
TRBJ2-7	.	TRBV11-3	.	CASSWSVRDEQYF	TGTGCCAGCAGCTGGAGCGTCCGGGACGAGCAGTACTTC
TRBJ1-1	.	TRBV7-6	.	CASSLVLHGGSKSDRSEAFF	TGTGCCAGCAGCTTAGTTCTTCACGGGGGGTCCAAATCCGATCGCTCTGAAGCTTTCTTT
TRBJ1-5	TRBD1	TRBV24-1	.	CATRAGGSNQPQHF	TGTGCCACCAGAGCAGGGGGAAGCAATCAGCCCCAGCATTTT